A single sample is the source of the 23 T cell receptor beta chains below, sequenced in a study of blood T cell repertoires in COVID-19. Generated by immunoSEQ multiplex PCR, the TCRdb table keeps only in-frame clones and is missing some. The table records fewer than 250,000 clones, approximately 86% of them present only once. The material sequenced was peripheral blood. The source of these receptors is a man aged 55 to 70 with COVID-19, enrolled during active disease.

The chain has TRBV13 and TRBJ1-1; D unresolved. Germline V gene lookup returns CDR1 PRHDT and CDR2 FYEKMQ (reference sequence). The length of the CDR3 is 14 residues. With 4 bases removed from V and 0 bases from J, the gap between germline ends came to 9 bases. CDR3 amino acids: CASSSLEVNTEAFF. DNA of the CDR3: TGTGCCAGCAGCTCGCTGGAGGTGAACACTGAAGCTTTCTTT. Using reference TRBV13 and TRBJ1-1 for the parts outside the CDR3, the full variable domain is AAGVIQSPRHLIKEKRETATLKCYPIPRHDTVYWYQQGPGQDPQFLISFYEKMQSDKGSIPDRFSAQQFSDYHSELNMSSLELGDSALYFCASSSLEVNTEAFFGQGTRLTVV.

This clone occurred a few times. The chain has TRBV11-2 and TRBJ1-5; D possibly corresponds to TRBD1 (5 bases). The CDR3 runs to 15 residues. V was trimmed by 0 bases and J by 6 bases, leaving 12 bases between them. CDR1 SGHAT and CDR2 FQNNGV come from the germline V gene. Here the CDR3 reads CASSLESGGFQPQHF. The CDR3 bases are TGTGCCAGCAGCTTAGAATCCGGGGGGTTTCAGCCCCAGCATTTT.

The rearrangement joins TRBV5-8 to TRBJ1-2, with a tentative D call TRBD1 (6 bases). This CDR3 contains 14 residues. V lost 4 bases, J lost 8 bases, and 18 bases lay in between. Germline V lookup: CDR1 SGHTS, CDR2 YDEGEE. The CDR3 spells CASSPPEQGRGYTF. The DNA of the CDR3 is TGTGCCAGCAGCCCGCCCGAACAGGGACGCGGCTACACCTTC.

V is TRBV15 and J is TRBJ1-6, with D perhaps TRBD1 (6 bases). V was trimmed by 5 bases and J by 8 bases, leaving 16 bases between them. This CDR3 region has 15 residues. The V gene's germline CDR1 is LNHNV and CDR2 YYDKDF (reference sequence). The DNA for the CDR3 is TGTGCCACCAGCTACCGACAGGCAGAAGATTCACCCCTCCACTTT. Amino acid sequence: CATSYRQAEDSPLHF.

The rearrangement uses TRBV9 and TRBJ2-5; tentative D call: TRBD2 (5 bases). The germline V gene has CDR1 SGDLS and CDR2 YYNGEE. The germline V and J ends were trimmed by 4 bases and 0 bases, with 13 bases remaining between them. The CDR3 is made up of 15 amino acids. Here the CDR3 reads CASSPGMGYQETQYF. Written as DNA, the CDR3 is TGTGCCAGCAGCCCCGGGATGGGGTACCAAGAGACCCAGTACTTC.

V and J are TRBV19 and TRBJ1-1, with D tentatively TRBD1 (5 bases). The CDR3 is made up of 16 amino acids. V was pared by 7 bases and J by 2 bases, with 20 bases between. Germline assignment: CDR1 LNHDA and CDR2 SQIVND (reference sequence). The CDR3: CASNKGNRNINTEAFF. CDR3 DNA sequence: TGTGCCAGTAATAAGGGGAACAGGAACATTAACACTGAAGCTTTCTTT.

This chain links TRBV12-5 with TRBJ1-2; unclear D gene. In germline, CDR1 is LGHNT, CDR2 FRNRAP. The CDR3 extends over 13 amino acids. Trimming stripped 1 base from V and 2 bases from J, with 5 bases between. Here the CDR3 DNA reads TGTGCTAGTGGTTTGGGGGCGAACTATGGCTACACCTTC. Translating gives CASGLGANYGYTF.

The genes are TRBV9 and TRBJ1-1; unclear D gene. CDR1 SGDLS and CDR2 YYNGEE come from the germline V gene. Trimming took 1 base from V and 1 from J, leaving 17 bases between them. The CDR3 spans 17 residues. In nucleotides, the CDR3 is TGTGCCAGCAGCGTATACAGTGTGACCCGTGAGAACACTGAAGCTTTCTTT. It translates to CASSVYSVTRENTEAFF.

The chain couples TRBV10-1 to TRBJ2-5; weak D call: TRBD2 (6 bases). V was pared by 0 bases and J by 5 bases, with 13 bases between. CDR3 length equals 15 residues. Germline CDR1 WNHNN, CDR2 SYGVQD (reference sequence). The CDR3 nucleotides are TGCGCCAGCAGTGAGTCTGAGGTTGGAGGGGAGACCCAGTACTTC. Its protein product is CASSESEVGGETQYF.

J is TRBJ2-2 and V is TRBV30; D remains unclear. Germline V gene lookup returns CDR1 GTSNPN and CDR2 SVGIG (reference sequence). The CDR3 extends over 15 amino acids. Trimming left V 0 bases short and J 2 bases short, with 10 bases between. In nucleotides, the CDR3 is TGTGCCTGGAGTGTACGAACACTAAACACCGGGGAGCTGTTTTTT. Protein: CAWSVRTLNTGELFF.

The genes are TRBV3-1 (or the pseudogene TRBV3-2) and TRBJ2-2; 7 nucleotides match TRBD1. After removal of 4 bases from V and 8 bases from J, the junction contained 7 bases not matched to a gene. Looked up from germline, CDR1 is LGHDT and CDR2 is YNNKEL (reference sequence). The length of the CDR3 is 14 residues. The CDR3 DNA reads TGTGCCAGCAGCCCGCGAGGGGGCGGGGGGGAGCTGTTTTTT. This translates into CASSPRGGGGELFF.

This clone was counted a single time. The chain joins TRBV5-4 to TRBJ1-2; the D gene is possibly TRBD1 (6 bases). The CDR3 runs 13 residues. CDR1 is SGHNT and CDR2 is YYREEE in the germline V gene (reference sequence). V was trimmed by 4 bases and J by 6 bases, leaving 13 bases between them. CDR3 nucleotide sequence: TGTGCCAGCAGCGGGTGGACAGACCATGGCTACACCTTC. Its protein product is CASSGWTDHGYTF.

The J gene is TRBJ1-5, the V gene TRBV30; D is uncertain. In germline, CDR1 is GTSNPN, CDR2 SVGIG (reference sequence). Trimming removed 2 bases from V and 2 bases from J, with 7 bases in between. This CDR3 has 13 residues. The CDR3 DNA sequence: TGTGCCTGGAGTATTGGAGGCAATCAGCCCCAGCATTTT. Protein: CAWSIGGNQPQHF. Looking up the rest from reference TRBV30 and TRBJ1-5 gives the full variable domain: SQTIHQWPATLVQPVGSPLSLECTVEGTSNPNLYWYRQAAGRGLQLLFYSVGIGQISSEVPQNLSASRPQDRQFILSSKKLLLSDSGFYLCAWSIGGNQPQHFGDGTRLSIL.

This chain links TRBV12-3 or TRBV12-4 with TRBJ2-1, with D uncertain. The CDR3 is 12 residues long. V was pared by 2 bases and J by 10 bases, with 9 bases between. This CDR3 is CASSLFRYEQFF. For the CDR3, the DNA is TGTGCCAGCAGTTTATTCCGGTACGAGCAGTTCTTC.

The V and J genes are TRBV29-1 and TRBJ2-2, with 7 nucleotides matching TRBD1. Germline trimming cut 6 bases from V and 6 bases from J; bases unmatched to any gene: 4. The length of the CDR3 is 12 residues. Germline V gene data show CDR1 as SQVTM and CDR2 as ANQGSEA. CDR3 in DNA: TGCAGCGTGAGACAGGGCCCCGGGGAGCTGTTTTTT. Encoded protein: CSVRQGPGELFF.

The genes are TRBV27 and TRBJ1-6; D is uncertain. V gave up 3 bases and J gave up 7 bases, with 19 bases separating them. The CDR3 spans 17 residues. CDR1 is MNHEY and CDR2 is SMNVEV in the germline V gene (reference sequence). This chain's CDR3 is CASSFRAGFGGNSPLHF. DNA for the CDR3: TGTGCCAGCAGTTTCCGTGCGGGATTCGGTGGGAATTCACCCCTCCACTTT.

The CDR3 spells CASSEWGRPPGGEQYF. The CDR3 region has the DNA TGCGCCAGCAGTGAGTGGGGACGGCCGCCCGGAGGGGAGCAGTACTTC. This chain uses TRBV10-2 with TRBJ2-7; D possibly corresponds to TRBD2 (6 bases). The CDR3 loop spans 16 amino acids. CDR1 WSHSY and CDR2 SAAADI come from the germline V gene. Trimming took 1 base from V and 7 from J, leaving 20 bases between them.

The rearrangement joins TRBV5-1 to TRBJ1-2; no clear D. Trimming took 4 bases from V and 4 from J, leaving 14 bases between them. This CDR3 is 14 amino acids long. Per germline, CDR1 SGHRS and CDR2 YFSETQ. The CDR3 DNA reads as TGCGCCAGCAGCGTTGGACCGGCGGGCTATGGCTACACCTTC. The encoded protein is CASSVGPAGYGYTF.

V gene TRBV28 combines with J gene TRBJ1-2; D might be TRBD1 (6 bases). V was cut by 2 bases and J by 4 bases, with 8 bases left in between. The CDR3 is 13 amino acids. Germline CDR1 and CDR2: MDHEN and SYDVKM. The CDR3 sequence is CASSLGRGYGYTF. CDR3 nucleotides: TGTGCCAGCAGTTTAGGCAGGGGCTATGGCTACACCTTC.

This clone appeared a single time. The rearrangement uses TRBV11-2 and TRBJ1-1; TRBD1 matches 7 bases. The V gene end was trimmed by 3 bases and the J gene end by 6 bases; junction bases not matched to a gene: 7. Per the germline V gene, CDR1 is SGHAT and CDR2 is FQNNGV. This CDR3 has 14 amino acids. Here the CDR3 DNA reads TGTGCCAGCAGCTTGCCAGGGGGTATCTCTGAAGCTTTCTTT. Amino acids: CASSLPGGISEAFF.

This rearrangement joins TRBV29-1 to TRBJ2-7; TRBD2 is a possible D gene (5 bases). V dropped 7 bases and J dropped 6 bases, with 10 bases sitting between them. Germline V CDR1 and CDR2: SQVTM, ANQGSEA. This CDR3 is built from 10 residues. In nucleotides, the CDR3 is TGCAGCGCCCTCGGGATCGAGCAGTACTTC. Protein: CSALGIEQYF.

The chain combines TRBV30 with TRBJ2-7; possibly TRBD2 for D (6 bases). This CDR3 spans 13 amino acids. Germline loops: CDR1 GTSNPN, CDR2 SVGIG (reference sequence). V gave up 4 bases and J gave up 6 bases, with 16 bases separating them. As DNA, the CDR3 is TGTGCCTGGACTCCCGGGACTGGGGGCGAGCAGTACTTC. Protein sequence: CAWTPGTGGEQYF.

The V and J genes are TRBV12-3 or TRBV12-4 and TRBJ1-2; weak D call: TRBD1 (5 bases). Trimming removed 2 bases from V and 7 bases from J, with 11 bases in between. The CDR3 totals 13 residues. The chain's CDR3 is CASSLKGVSGYTF. CDR3 coding DNA: TGTGCCAGCAGTTTAAAAGGGGTGTCTGGCTACACCTTC.